This T cell receptor (beta chain) was captured in a study of cytomegalovirus exposure and HLA in healthy donors. General study results and limits: Cytomegalovirus-associated status was assigned to approximately 160 TCR beta chains. With later analysis, a missense DCLRE1C variant became linked to TCR beta V- and J-gene trimming.

Vbeta (60) and Jbeta (13) primers were used in the PCR. Assay used: immunoSEQ multiplex PCR; TCRdb lists only in-frame clones, some missing. This sample has under 200,000 clones, with around 80% found just once. Donors had nominal health at sampling but likely had unrecorded immune exposures. Turning to this clone: Its specificity is not known.

CDR3 length equals 12 residues. The germline CDR1 and CDR2 sequences are MDHEN and SYDVKM. The V and J ends lost 8 bases and 8 bases respectively, with 15 bases between them. The gene calls are TRBV28 and TRBJ1-2; D may be TRBD1 (6 bases). This TCR derives from a woman in her 30s in good health and CMV-seropositive. Sample: PBMCs. Here the CDR3 reads CASRTQGRGYTF. As DNA, the CDR3 is TGTGCCAGCCGAACACAGGGCCGAGGCTACACCTTC.